Each of the 5 T cell receptor beta chains below was sequenced from the same sample in a study of a mutant IDH1 vaccine in newly diagnosed glioma (dated by TCRdb to 2020 to 2022). This sample's time point label indicates: week 35, safety follow-up. A 20-mer mutant IDH1 peptide at 300 micrograms in Montanide made up each vaccine dose, which was injected subcutaneously together with topical imiquimod. Library construction relied on the immunoSEQ multiplex PCR assay. TCRdb's version of the immuneACCESS table is confined to in-frame rearrangements and falls short of the full clone set. An unresolved V gene accounts for under half of the shortfall where checked; the remainder is of unknown origin. The sample table records tens of thousands of clones; around 91% of these occur just once. The ten largest clones represent around 1.5% of the sample. Antigen specificity for these receptors is unknown. The input for sequencing was PBMCs, taken from a glioma patient whose treatment included an IDH1 peptide vaccine. These receptors came from a man between 35 and 55 years old with glioma.

The chain has TRBV6-6 and TRBJ2-7; no clear D gene. Trimming removed 0 bases at V and 3 bases at J, with 9 bases between. Germline lookup yields CDR1 MNHNY and CDR2 SVGAGI (reference sequence). The CDR3 runs 14 residues. CDR3 region: CASSYSGSDYEQYV. The CDR3 bases are TGTGCCAGCAGTTACTCGGGGTCAGACTACGAGCAGTACGTC.

CDR3: CASSPPQGESGTDTQYF. The CDR3 bases are TGTGCCAGCTCACCACCACAGGGGGAATCAGGCACAGATACGCAGTATTTT. This chain connects TRBV18 to TRBJ2-3, with 8 bases aligning to TRBD1. Germline CDR1 and CDR2: KGHSH and LQKENI. J gave up 1 base and V 0 bases, and 6 bases lay outside the gene matches. This CDR3 contains 17 residues.

The V call is TRBV6-1, the J call TRBJ1-2; D remains unclear. This CDR3 comprises 15 residues. The V end lost 0 bases, the J end lost 7 bases, and 15 bases lay between the germline ends. Germline CDR1 MNHNS, CDR2 SASEGT. In nucleotides, the CDR3 is TGTGCCAGCAGTGAAGCTTCCTCAACGGGCTTTGGCTACACCTTC. Translated: CASSEASSTGFGYTF.

The chain employs TRBV7-2 and TRBJ2-7, with 7 bases lining up with TRBD2. Germline CDR1 and CDR2: SGHTA and FQGNSA. The J segment lost 4 bases and the V segment lost 5 bases, leaving 8 bases of the junction unmatched. The CDR3 covers 14 residues. The CDR3 protein is CASSPNGLVYEQYF. CDR3 in DNA: TGTGCCAGCAGCCCGAACGGACTAGTATACGAGCAGTACTTC.

The V call is TRBV7-2, the J call TRBJ1-5; D possibly corresponds to TRBD1 (5 bases). The length of the CDR3 is 14 residues. Germline V CDR1 and CDR2: SGHTA, FQGNSA. The V gene lost 5 bases and the J gene lost 4 bases, with 12 bases spanning the gap. CDR3 DNA: TGTGCCAGCAGCCCGGGGGTCGGTAATCAGCCCCAGCATTTT. Translation: CASSPGVGNQPQHF.